This paragraph covers one T cell receptor beta chain sequence. Its antigen remains unidentified. This entry comes from a study of shared clonotypes between healthy human individuals. Study-wide results and limits: Inspection by rarefaction showed sorted-subset sequencing to be incomplete despite large depth. Naive subsets typically showed greater estimated richness than memory subsets.

Germline assignment: CDR1 MGHRA and CDR2 YSYEKL. Trimming left V 0 bases short and J 9 bases short, with 15 bases between. The length of the CDR3 is 14 residues. Sorted subsets were amplified in replicate PCRs using approximately 200 ng DNA, tens of thousands of T cell genomes. Clones were sequenced by immunoSEQ multiplex PCR, and TCRdb holds only the in-frame ones, with some missing. The data contain around 510,000 clones, around 95% of them singletons. What was sequenced was naive CD4+ T cells sorted from blood. Documented subset: CD45RA+ positively selected. The sequence was collected from a woman under 40 in good health. The chain recombines TRBV4-1 with TRBJ2-7; tentative D call: TRBD1 (5 bases). The CDR3 DNA reads as TGCGCCAGCAGCCAAGATATTGGTGGGGCGAGGCAGTACTTC. Protein sequence: CASSQDIGGARQYF.